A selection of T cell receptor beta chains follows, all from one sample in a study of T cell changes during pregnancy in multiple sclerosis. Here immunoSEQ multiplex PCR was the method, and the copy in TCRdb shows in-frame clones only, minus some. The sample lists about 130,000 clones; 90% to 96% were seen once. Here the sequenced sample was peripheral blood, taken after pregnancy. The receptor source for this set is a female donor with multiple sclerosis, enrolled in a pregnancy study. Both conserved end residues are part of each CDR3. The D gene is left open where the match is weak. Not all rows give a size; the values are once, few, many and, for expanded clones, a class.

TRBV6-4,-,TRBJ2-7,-,TGTGCCACCAATAGTAGCCACGAGCAGTACTTC,CATNSSHEQYF
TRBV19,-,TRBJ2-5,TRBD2,TGTGCCAGTAGTCAAGAATCCCTAGCGGGAGGAAGGAAGACCCAGTACTTC,CASSQESLAGGRKTQYF
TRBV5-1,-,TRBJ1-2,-,TGCGCCAGCAGCCCGGACAGCCTCTATGGCTACACCTTC,CASSPDSLYGYTF
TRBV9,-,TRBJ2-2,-,TGTGCCAGCAGCGTAGATAATGTTCGCACCGGGGAGCTGTTTTTT,CASSVDNVRTGELFF
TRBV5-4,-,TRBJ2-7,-,TGTGCCAGCAGCTTGGGTACCTACGAGCAGTACTTC,CASSLGTYEQYF
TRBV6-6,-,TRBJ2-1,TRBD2,TGTGCCAGCAGCCCGGGGGGGGTCGATGAGCAGTTCTTC,CASSPGGVDEQFF
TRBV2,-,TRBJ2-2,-,TGTGCCAGCAGGGCTGAAAGAAACACCGGGGAGCTGTTTTTT,CASRAERNTGELFF
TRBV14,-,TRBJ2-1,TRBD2,TGTGCCAGCAGCCACCCGATCCCTCGCGGGAGAAAGAATGAGCAGTTCTTC,CASSHPIPRGRKNEQFF
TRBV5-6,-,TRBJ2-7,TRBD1,TGTGCCAGCAGCATATCGGGACAGCCCATCGGCGAGCAGTACTTC,CASSISGQPIGEQYF
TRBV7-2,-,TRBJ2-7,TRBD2,TGTGCCAGCAGCTTAGCGAAAGTTGGGCTAGCGGGAGGGCAATTCGTCTACGAGCAGTACTTC,CASSLAKVGLAGGQFVYEQYF
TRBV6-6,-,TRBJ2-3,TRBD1,TGTGCCAGCAGTCAAATACAGGGGACAGATACGCAGTATTTT,CASSQIQGTDTQYF
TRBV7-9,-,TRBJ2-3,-,TGTGCAGACAATAGACCCCTTTCGGATACGCAGTATTTT,CADNRPLSDTQYF
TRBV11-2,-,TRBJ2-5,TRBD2,TGTGCCAGCAGCCCCCCCAGCGGGAGGCCCCTAGAGACCCAGTACTTC,CASSPPSGRPLETQYF
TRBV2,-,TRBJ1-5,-,TGTGCCACCAAACTCGAGACAGGATGGGATCAGCCCCAGCATTTT,CATKLETGWDQPQHF
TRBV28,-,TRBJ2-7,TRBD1,TGTGCCAGCAGTTTAGGGGACAGGGGGCCAAGGGAGCAGTACTTC,CASSLGDRGPREQYF
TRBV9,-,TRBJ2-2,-,TGTGCCAGCAGCGTAGAGATACAGGCCACCGGGGAGCTGTTTTTT,CASSVEIQATGELFF
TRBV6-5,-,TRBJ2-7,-,TGTGCCAGCAGTTATGGAGGTCTCTTATACTTC,CASSYGGLLYF
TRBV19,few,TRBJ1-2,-,TGTGCCAGTAGTCCTTGGGGGGTTGCTGGCTACACCTTC,CASSPWGVAGYTF
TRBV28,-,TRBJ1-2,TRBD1,TGTGCCAGCAGTTCCCCGCCGGGACAGGGGTATGGCTACACCTTC,CASSSPPGQGYGYTF
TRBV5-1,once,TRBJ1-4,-,TGCGCCAGCAGCTCGACGGGAGTTGCAACTAATGAAAAACTGTTTTTT,CASSSTGVATNEKLFF
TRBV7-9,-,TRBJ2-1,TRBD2,TGTGCCAGCAGCTTACCTAGCGGGAGGCCTTACAATGAGCAGTTCTTC,CASSLPSGRPYNEQFF
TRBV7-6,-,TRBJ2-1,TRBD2,TGTGCCAGCAGCTCTGCGCCGGGACTAGCGGGCAATGAGCAGTTCTTC,CASSSAPGLAGNEQFF
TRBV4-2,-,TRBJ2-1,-,TGTGCCAGCAGCCCCCTGAGAGGTGGCGCCGTTCAGTTCTTC,CASSPLRGGAVQFF
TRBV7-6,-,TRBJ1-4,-,TGTGCCAGCAGCTTACTCAGGAATGAAAAACTGTTTTTT,CASSLLRNEKLFF
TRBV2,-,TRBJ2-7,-,TGTGCCAGCAGTCAGGGCGCCCTTGAGCAGTACTTC,CASSQGALEQYF
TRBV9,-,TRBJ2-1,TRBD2,TGTGCCAGCAGCCAAGGACTAGCCGGGAGTGAGCAGTTCTTC,CASSQGLAGSEQFF
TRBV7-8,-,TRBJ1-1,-,TGTGCCAGCAGCTTAGACAGGGAAACTGAAGCTTTCTTT,CASSLDRETEAFF